This T cell receptor beta chain was sequenced in a study of breast tumors, draining lymph nodes, adjacent tissues. Whole-study results and caveats: Tumors had less TCR diversity than lymph nodes, more than nontumor tissue. Data fit most tumor T cells coming from lymph node, expanding in tumor.

This clonotype came up many times. Its antigen is unknown. TCRdb called the multiplex PCR reads again in MiXCR, with one record for every CDR3 protein. Among 150,000 to 200,000 distinct CDR3 sequences listed, about 30% were seen once. The lymph nodes were axillary draining lymph nodes from breast cancer patients. This receptor was taken from a female donor with breast cancer. Some clones in this sample may be carry-over from other donors' samples. Sequenced material: axillary lymph node tissue.

Here the CDR3 DNA reads TGTGCCTGGATCCCACGGGGGGCCTACGAGCAGTACTTC. Translating it yields CAWIPRGAYEQYF. The V gene is TRBV30, the J gene TRBJ2-7; 7 nucleotides agree with TRBD2. Looked up from germline, CDR1 is GTSNPN and CDR2 is SVGIG (reference sequence). V lost 4 bases, J lost 2 bases, and 5 bases stayed unmatched. CDR3 length: 13 amino acids.